One and the same sample provided the 24 T cell receptor beta chains below, sequenced in a study of blood T cell repertoires in COVID-19. Sequenced by immunoSEQ multiplex PCR; TCRdb stores in-frame clones only, minus some. Of 200,000 or so clones listed, more than 75% are singletons. Source material: peripheral blood. These receptors originate from a man between 50 and 59 years old with acute or convalescent COVID-19.

The V call is TRBV18, the J call TRBJ1-2; D ambiguous. Germline CDR1 and CDR2: KGHSH and LQKENI. This CDR3 is 13 amino acids long. V was cut by 3 bases and J by 4 bases, with 9 bases left in between. DNA of the CDR3: TGTGCCAGCTCACCTGAGTCTCTCTATGGCTACACCTTC. It encodes CASSPESLYGYTF.

The genes are TRBV5-1 and TRBJ1-6; 10 nucleotides agree with TRBD1. There are 17 residues in the CDR3. With 3 bases clipped from V and 2 bases from J, the junction kept 5 bases outside the gene matches. The germline CDR1 and CDR2 sequences are SGHRS and YFSETQ. The CDR3 sequence is CASSSLGQGAYNSPLHF. As DNA, the CDR3 is TGCGCCAGCAGCTCCCTTGGACAGGGGGCCTATAATTCACCCCTCCACTTT.

The CDR3 is CASSSGGGTGELFF. The DNA for the CDR3 is TGTGCCAGCAGTTCAGGGGGAGGCACCGGGGAGCTGTTTTTT. The chain couples TRBV6-5 to TRBJ2-2, with D possibly TRBD1 on 7 matching bases. The CDR3 is 14 amino acids. The germline V gene has CDR1 MNHEY and CDR2 SVGAGI. Trimming shortened V by 4 bases and J by 4 bases, and 10 bases separated the two germline ends.

CDR3 sequence: CASSSDRFRQPQHF. Written as DNA, the CDR3 is TGTGCCAGCAGCTCGGACAGGTTTAGGCAGCCCCAGCATTTT. This rearrangement joins TRBV7-2 to TRBJ1-5, with TRBD1 matching 7 bases. The CDR3 loop spans 14 amino acids. After removal of 4 bases from V and 7 bases from J, the junction contained 7 bases not matched to a gene. From germline, CDR1 is SGHTA and CDR2 FQGNSA. Filled out from reference TRBV7-2 and TRBJ1-5, the complete variable domain reads GAGVSQSPSNKVTEKGKDVELRCDPISGHTALYWYRQSLGQGLEFLIYFQGNSAPDKSGLPSDRFSAERTGGSVSTLTIQRTQQEDSAVYLCASSSDRFRQPQHFGDGTRLSIL.

In its sample, this clone was seen a few times. This rearrangement joins TRBV27 to TRBJ2-7; D might be TRBD2 (6 bases). Between the trimmed V and J ends, which lost 3 bases and 4 bases, there was a span of 13 bases. The CDR3 sequence is 14 residues long. The germline V gene has CDR1 MNHEY and CDR2 SMNVEV (reference sequence). The CDR3 bases are TGTGCCAGCAGTTTCGGGGGAAGCGCGTACGAGCAGTACTTC. Its protein product is CASSFGGSAYEQYF.

The V and J genes are TRBV25-1 and TRBJ2-7; D uncertain. The V end lost 4 bases, the J end lost 3 bases, and 4 bases lay between the germline ends. This CDR3 has 11 residues. CDR1 is MGHDK and CDR2 is SYGVNS in the germline V gene. The CDR3 reads CASSVGYEQYF. The CDR3 DNA follows: TGTGCCAGCAGTGTCGGCTACGAGCAGTACTTC.

The chain combines TRBV6-5 with TRBJ1-6; no clear D. Germline loops: CDR1 MNHEY, CDR2 SVGAGI. V was trimmed by 0 bases and J by 0 bases, leaving 6 bases between them. This CDR3 is built from 16 residues. CDR3 sequence (DNA): TGTGCCAGCAGTTACTCGGGGAGCTCCTATAATTCACCCCTCCACTTT. Translating gives CASSYSGSSYNSPLHF.

The chain is built from TRBV27 and TRBJ1-2; the match to TRBD1 covers 8 bases. Unmatched junction bases numbered 5, after V lost 2 bases and J lost 9 bases. CDR1 is MNHEY and CDR2 is SMNVEV in the germline V gene (reference sequence). The CDR3 spans 13 residues. CDR3 in DNA: TGTGCCAGCAGTTTAGGGCAGGGGGCGAGCTACACCTTC. Its protein is CASSLGQGASYTF.

The CDR3 here is CASRDRSSGNTIYF. As DNA, the CDR3 is TGTGCCAGCCGTGACAGGAGCTCTGGAAACACCATATATTTT. The chain combines TRBV5-4 with TRBJ1-3, with a possible D match to TRBD1 (6 bases). Trimming removed 7 bases at V and 0 bases at J, with 11 bases between. The germline V gene has CDR1 SGHNT and CDR2 YYREEE (reference sequence). This CDR3 spans 14 amino acids.

The J gene is TRBJ2-1, the V gene TRBV18; 9 bases line up with TRBD2. After removal of 1 base from V and 9 bases from J, the junction contained 19 bases not matched to a gene. The CDR3 is 19 residues long. Looked up from germline, CDR1 is KGHSH and CDR2 is LQKENI. Here the CDR3 DNA reads TGTGCCAGCTCACCACGGTCGAGCTGGCGGGGGGGCCTTGCTGGTGAGCAGTTCTTC. Encoded protein: CASSPRSSWRGGLAGEQFF. The complete variable domain, with remaining parts taken from reference TRBV18 and TRBJ2-1, reads NAGVMQNPRHLVRRRGQEARLRCSPMKGHSHVYWYRQLPEEGLKFMVYLQKENIIDESGMPKERFSAEFPKEGPSILRIQQVVRGDSAAYFCASSPRSSWRGGLAGEQFFGPGTRLTVL.

This clone has more than one count but fewer than ten. The V gene is TRBV4-1, the J gene TRBJ2-5, with D perhaps matching TRBD1 (6 bases). CDR1 is MGHRA, CDR2 YSYEKL, per germline. This CDR3 spans 14 amino acids. V was pared by 0 bases and J by 2 bases, with 7 bases between. This chain's CDR3 is CASSQDRGQETQYF. CDR3 sequence (DNA): TGCGCCAGCAGCCAAGACAGGGGTCAAGAGACCCAGTACTTC.

The chain recombines TRBV15 with TRBJ1-4; no clear D. With 0 bases removed from V and 7 bases from J, the gap between germline ends came to 15 bases. The V gene's germline CDR1 is LNHNV and CDR2 YYDKDF (reference sequence). The CDR3 length is 16 residues. The DNA for the CDR3 is TGTGCCACCAGCAGAGATCGAGCCCAACCGGGTGAAAAACTGTTTTTT. As protein: CATSRDRAQPGEKLFF.

The chain links TRBV5-4 to TRBJ1-1, with a tentative D call TRBD1 (6 bases). V lost 2 bases and J lost 1, with 21 bases in between. Germline V gene data show CDR1 as SGHNT and CDR2 as YYREEE (reference sequence). CDR3 length: 18 amino acids. The CDR3 here is CASSLGGQTLPKNTEAFF. Written as DNA, the CDR3 is TGTGCCAGCAGCTTAGGTGGACAGACCCTTCCCAAGAACACTGAAGCTTTCTTT.

The J gene is TRBJ1-1, the V gene TRBV18; 8 bases align to TRBD1. This CDR3 spans 17 amino acids. The germline gives CDR1 KGHSH, CDR2 LQKENI. V lost 2 bases to trimming and J lost 5 bases; unmatched junction nucleotides: 13. The CDR3 region is CASSPSARQGFGTEAFF. CDR3 DNA sequence: TGTGCCAGCTCACCATCCGCCAGACAGGGGTTCGGGACTGAAGCTTTCTTT.

This clone appeared a few times. The DNA of the CDR3 is TGTGCCAGCAGCTTGGACGGACAGGGAGCTGGAAACACCATATATTTT. Its translation: CASSLDGQGAGNTIYF. V usage is TRBV5-4 and J usage is TRBJ1-3; 8 nucleotides agree with TRBD1. Trimming removed 0 bases from V and 2 bases from J; junction bases left unmatched: 4. CDR3 length: 16 amino acids. Germline CDR1 is SGHNT and CDR2 is YYREEE (reference sequence).

The genes are TRBV7-9 and TRBJ2-1; the match to TRBD2 covers 8 bases. The junction had 10 bases not matched to a gene; V was cut back by 5 bases and J by 10 bases. The CDR3 runs 14 residues. Germline V CDR1 and CDR2: SEHNR, FQNEAQ (reference sequence). Written as DNA, the CDR3 is TGTGCCAGCAGCCGGGGGGGCGTTACGCCGGAGCAGTTCTTC. It translates to CASSRGGVTPEQFF.

The chain couples TRBV10-3 to TRBJ1-5; weak D call: TRBD1 (6 bases). The germline gives CDR1 ENHRY, CDR2 SYGVKD. The length of the CDR3 is 17 residues. V shed 0 bases and J shed 3 bases, with 15 bases lying between them. CDR3: CAISESAGVGVNQPQHF. CDR3 bases: TGTGCCATCAGTGAGTCGGCAGGGGTAGGAGTCAATCAGCCCCAGCATTTT.

The rearrangement uses TRBV5-5 and TRBJ1-4, with D uncertain. The CDR3 extends over 15 amino acids. V shed 4 bases and J shed 0 bases, with 10 bases lying between them. Germline V gene sequence: CDR1 SGHKS, CDR2 YYEKEE (reference sequence). The CDR3 is CASSRGGTTNEKLFF. The CDR3 DNA sequence: TGTGCCAGCAGCCGGGGTGGCACAACTAATGAAAAACTGTTTTTT.

V usage is TRBV29-1 and J usage is TRBJ1-4; D possibly corresponds to TRBD1 (5 bases). Germline values: CDR1 SQVTM, CDR2 ANQGSEA. CDR3 length: 14 residues. V was cut by 2 bases and J by 7 bases, with 14 bases left in between. The CDR3 DNA reads TGCAGCGTTGAAAGCACTGGGGGGACTGAAAAACTGTTTTTT. Translated: CSVESTGGTEKLFF.

The chain couples TRBV7-2 to TRBJ1-4, with TRBD1 identical over 9 bases. Germline CDR1 is SGHTA and CDR2 is FQGNSA. After removal of 3 bases from V and 8 bases from J, the junction contained 7 bases not matched to a gene. This CDR3 has 15 amino acids. CDR3 nucleotide sequence: TGTGCCAGCAGCTTCTCACAGGGGGCTGGGGAAAAACTGTTTTTT. Its translation is CASSFSQGAGEKLFF.

V is TRBV18 and J is TRBJ2-7; perhaps TRBD1 as D (6 bases). This CDR3 is built from 15 residues. Trimming stripped 0 bases from V and 3 bases from J, with 12 bases between. From germline, CDR1 is KGHSH and CDR2 LQKENI. Here the CDR3 DNA reads TGTGCCAGCTCACCACCGAATTCAGGGGACTACGAGCAGTACTTC. Translating it yields CASSPPNSGDYEQYF.

The rearrangement links TRBV19 to TRBJ2-7, with TRBD1 matching 8 bases. Germline V gene data show CDR1 as LNHDA and CDR2 as SQIVND (reference sequence). The CDR3 contains 15 residues. Germline trimming cut 8 bases from V and 7 bases from J; bases unmatched to any gene: 16. CDR3 in amino acids: CASSDRDRLRLEQYF. In nucleotides, the CDR3 is TGTGCCAGTTCTGACCGGGACAGGCTACGCCTGGAGCAGTACTTC.

On this clone itself: This same CDR3 is encoded by further DNA sequences in the sample. This rearrangement joins TRBV25-1 to TRBJ1-2; 9 bases fit TRBD1. CDR3 length: 13 residues. The germline V gene has CDR1 MGHDK and CDR2 SYGVNS. The J segment lost 4 bases and the V segment lost 6 bases, leaving 3 bases of the junction unmatched. DNA of the CDR3: TGTGCCAGCAGATTGACAGGGGGCTATGGCTACACCTTC. This sequence encodes CASRLTGGYGYTF.

The chain joins TRBV30 to TRBJ1-1; D possibly corresponds to TRBD1 (6 bases). Germline V gene lookup returns CDR1 GTSNPN and CDR2 SVGIG (reference sequence). The CDR3 contains 15 residues. V was shortened by 0 bases and J by 2 bases, with 13 bases between the two germline ends. The CDR3 DNA sequence: TGTGCCTGGAGTGTACTTCAGGGGCCTAACACTGAAGCTTTCTTT. Amino acids: CAWSVLQGPNTEAFF.